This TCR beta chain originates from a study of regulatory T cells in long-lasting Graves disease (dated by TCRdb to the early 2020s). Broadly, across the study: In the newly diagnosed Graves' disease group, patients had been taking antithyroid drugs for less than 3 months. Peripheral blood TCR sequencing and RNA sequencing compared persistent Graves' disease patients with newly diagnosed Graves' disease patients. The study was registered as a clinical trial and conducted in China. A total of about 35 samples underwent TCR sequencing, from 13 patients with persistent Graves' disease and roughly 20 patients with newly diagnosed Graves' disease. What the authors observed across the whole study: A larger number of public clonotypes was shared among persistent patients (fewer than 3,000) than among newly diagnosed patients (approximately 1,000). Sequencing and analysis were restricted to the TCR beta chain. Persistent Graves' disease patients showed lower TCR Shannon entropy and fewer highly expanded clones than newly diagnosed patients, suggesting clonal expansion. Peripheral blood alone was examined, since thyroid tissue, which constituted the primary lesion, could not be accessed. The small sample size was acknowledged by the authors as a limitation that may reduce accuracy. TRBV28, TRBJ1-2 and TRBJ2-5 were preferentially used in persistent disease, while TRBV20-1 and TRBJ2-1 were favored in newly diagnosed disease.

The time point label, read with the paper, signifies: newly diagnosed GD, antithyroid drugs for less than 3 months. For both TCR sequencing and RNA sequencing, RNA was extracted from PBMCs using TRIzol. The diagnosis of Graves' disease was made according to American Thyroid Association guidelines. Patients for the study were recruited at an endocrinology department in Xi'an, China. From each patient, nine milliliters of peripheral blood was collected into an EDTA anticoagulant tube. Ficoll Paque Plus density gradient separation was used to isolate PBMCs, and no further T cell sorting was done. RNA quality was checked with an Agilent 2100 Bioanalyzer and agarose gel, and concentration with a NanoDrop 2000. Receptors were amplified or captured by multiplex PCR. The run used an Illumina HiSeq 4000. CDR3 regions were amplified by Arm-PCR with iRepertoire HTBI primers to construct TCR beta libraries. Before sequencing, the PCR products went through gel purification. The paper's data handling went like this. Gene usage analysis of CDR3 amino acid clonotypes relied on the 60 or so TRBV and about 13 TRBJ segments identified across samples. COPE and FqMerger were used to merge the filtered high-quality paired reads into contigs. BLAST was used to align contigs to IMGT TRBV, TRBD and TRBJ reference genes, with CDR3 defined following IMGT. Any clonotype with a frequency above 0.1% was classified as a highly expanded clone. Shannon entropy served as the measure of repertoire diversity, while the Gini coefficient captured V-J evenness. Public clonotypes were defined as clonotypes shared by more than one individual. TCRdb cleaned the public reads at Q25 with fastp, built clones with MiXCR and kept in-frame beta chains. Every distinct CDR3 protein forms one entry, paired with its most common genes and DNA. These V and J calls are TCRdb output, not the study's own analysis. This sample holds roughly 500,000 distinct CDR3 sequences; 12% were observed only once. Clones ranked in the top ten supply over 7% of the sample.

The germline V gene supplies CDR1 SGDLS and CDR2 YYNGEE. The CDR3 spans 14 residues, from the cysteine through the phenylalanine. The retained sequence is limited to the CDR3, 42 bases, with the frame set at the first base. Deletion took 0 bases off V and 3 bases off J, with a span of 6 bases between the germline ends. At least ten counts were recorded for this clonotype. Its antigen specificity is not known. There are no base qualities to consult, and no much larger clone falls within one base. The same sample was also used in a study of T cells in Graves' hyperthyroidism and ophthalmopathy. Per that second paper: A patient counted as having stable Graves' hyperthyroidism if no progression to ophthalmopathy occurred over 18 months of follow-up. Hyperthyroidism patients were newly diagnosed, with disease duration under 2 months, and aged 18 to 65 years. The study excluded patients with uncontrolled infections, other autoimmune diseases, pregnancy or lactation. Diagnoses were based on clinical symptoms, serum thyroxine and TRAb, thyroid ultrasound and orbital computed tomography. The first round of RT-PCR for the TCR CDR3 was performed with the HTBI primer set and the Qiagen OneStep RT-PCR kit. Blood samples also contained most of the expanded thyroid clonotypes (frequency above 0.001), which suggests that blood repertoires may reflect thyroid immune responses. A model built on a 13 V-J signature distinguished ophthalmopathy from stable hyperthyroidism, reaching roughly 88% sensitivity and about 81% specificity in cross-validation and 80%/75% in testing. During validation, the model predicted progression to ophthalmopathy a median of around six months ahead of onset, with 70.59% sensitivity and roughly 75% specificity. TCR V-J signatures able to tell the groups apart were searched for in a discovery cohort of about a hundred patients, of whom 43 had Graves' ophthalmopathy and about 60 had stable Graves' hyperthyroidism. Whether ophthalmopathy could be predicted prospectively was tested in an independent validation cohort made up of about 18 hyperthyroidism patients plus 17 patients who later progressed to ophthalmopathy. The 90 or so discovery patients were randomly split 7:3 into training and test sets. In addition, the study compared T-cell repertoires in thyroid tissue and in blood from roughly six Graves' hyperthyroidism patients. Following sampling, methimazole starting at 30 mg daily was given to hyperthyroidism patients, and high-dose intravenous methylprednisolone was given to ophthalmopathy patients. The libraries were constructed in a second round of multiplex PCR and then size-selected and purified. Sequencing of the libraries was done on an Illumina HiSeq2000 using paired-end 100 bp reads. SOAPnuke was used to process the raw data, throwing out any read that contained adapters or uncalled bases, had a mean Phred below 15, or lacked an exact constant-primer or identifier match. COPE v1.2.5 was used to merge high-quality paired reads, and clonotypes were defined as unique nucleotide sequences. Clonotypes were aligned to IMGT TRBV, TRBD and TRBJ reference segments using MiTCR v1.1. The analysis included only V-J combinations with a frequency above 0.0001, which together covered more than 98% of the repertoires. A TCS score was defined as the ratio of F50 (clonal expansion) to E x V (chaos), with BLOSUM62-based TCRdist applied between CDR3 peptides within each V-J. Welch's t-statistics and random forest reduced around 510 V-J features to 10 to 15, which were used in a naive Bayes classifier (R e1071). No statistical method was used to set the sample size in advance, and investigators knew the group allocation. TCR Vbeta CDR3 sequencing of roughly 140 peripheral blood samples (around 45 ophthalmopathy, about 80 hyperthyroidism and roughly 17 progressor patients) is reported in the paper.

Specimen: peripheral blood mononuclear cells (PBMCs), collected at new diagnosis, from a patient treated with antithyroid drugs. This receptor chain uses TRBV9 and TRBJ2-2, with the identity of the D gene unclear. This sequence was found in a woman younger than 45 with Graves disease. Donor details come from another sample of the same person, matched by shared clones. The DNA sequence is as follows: TGTGCCAGCAGCGTAGGGCACGACACCGGGGAGCTGTTTTTT. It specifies CASSVGHDTGELFF.